This TCR beta chain was identified during a study of shared clonotypes between healthy human individuals. Study-wide background: The study used three CD4 naive, three CD4 memory, two CD8 naive and one CD8 memory plate per donor.

TCRdb keeps only in-frame clones here, not all; method: immunoSEQ multiplex PCR. The data contain hundreds of thousands of clones, around 95% of them seen just once; the ten biggest clones take up approximately 0.11%. It was CD45RO-negative cells, positively selected for CCR7, that made up naive CD8 cells, with terminally differentiated effector memory CD45RA+ cells excluded. The study drew all its donors from Caucasian adults living in Nashville, Tennessee. This CDR3 spans 14 amino acids. The germline CDR1 and CDR2 sequences are LNHDA and SQIVND (reference sequence). V gave up 4 bases and J gave up 7 bases; unmatched junction bases: 9.

The material sequenced was naive CD8+ T cells sorted from blood. This sequence originates from a woman aged 25 to 45 in good health. The chain recombines TRBV19 with TRBJ1-1, with 7 bases identical to TRBD1. The CDR3 here is CASSSATGKVEAFF. CDR3 nucleotides: TGTGCCAGTAGTAGTGCGACAGGGAAAGTTGAAGCTTTCTTT.